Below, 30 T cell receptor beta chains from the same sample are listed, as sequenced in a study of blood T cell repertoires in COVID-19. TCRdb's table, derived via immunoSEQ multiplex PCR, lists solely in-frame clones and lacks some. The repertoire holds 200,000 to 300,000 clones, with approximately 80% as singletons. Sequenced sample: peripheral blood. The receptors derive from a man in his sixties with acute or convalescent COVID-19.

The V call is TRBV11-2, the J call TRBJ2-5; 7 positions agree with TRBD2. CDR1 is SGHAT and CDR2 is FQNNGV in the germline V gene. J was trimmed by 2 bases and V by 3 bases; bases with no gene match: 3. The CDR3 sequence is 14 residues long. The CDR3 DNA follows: TGTGCCAGCAGCTTGGGACTACCTCAAGAGACCCAGTACTTC. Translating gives CASSLGLPQETQYF.

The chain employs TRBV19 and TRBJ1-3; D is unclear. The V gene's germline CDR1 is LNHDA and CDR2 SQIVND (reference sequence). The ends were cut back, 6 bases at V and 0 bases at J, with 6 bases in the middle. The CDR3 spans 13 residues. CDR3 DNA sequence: TGTGCCAGTAGCACCGGCTCTGGAAACACCATATATTTT. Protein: CASSTGSGNTIYF.

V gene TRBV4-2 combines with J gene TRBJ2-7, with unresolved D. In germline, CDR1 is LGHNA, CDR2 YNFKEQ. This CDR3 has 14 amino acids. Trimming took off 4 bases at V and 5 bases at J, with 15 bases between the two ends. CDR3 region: CASSPSQRSNEQYF. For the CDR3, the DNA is TGTGCCAGCAGCCCCTCGCAACGTTCTAACGAGCAGTACTTC.

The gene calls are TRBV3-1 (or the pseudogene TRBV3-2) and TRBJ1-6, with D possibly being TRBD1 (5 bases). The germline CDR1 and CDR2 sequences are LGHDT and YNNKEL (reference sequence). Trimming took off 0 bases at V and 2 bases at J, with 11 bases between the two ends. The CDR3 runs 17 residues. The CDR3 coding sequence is TGTGCCAGCAGCCAAGAGGCCTCGGGGGCCTATAATTCACCCCTCCACTTT. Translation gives CASSQEASGAYNSPLHF.

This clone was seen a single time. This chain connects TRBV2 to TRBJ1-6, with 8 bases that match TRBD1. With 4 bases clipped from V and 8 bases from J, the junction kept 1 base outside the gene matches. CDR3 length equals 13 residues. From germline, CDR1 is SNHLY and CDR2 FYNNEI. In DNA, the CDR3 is TGTGCCAGCAGTGTACAGGGGGATTCACCCCTCCACTTT. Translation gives CASSVQGDSPLHF.

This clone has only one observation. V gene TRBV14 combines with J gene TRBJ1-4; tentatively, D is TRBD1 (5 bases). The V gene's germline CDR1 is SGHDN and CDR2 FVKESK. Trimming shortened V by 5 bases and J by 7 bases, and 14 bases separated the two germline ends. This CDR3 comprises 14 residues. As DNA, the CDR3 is TGTGCCAGCAGCTTCACGAATACAGGTGAAAAACTGTTTTTT. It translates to CASSFTNTGEKLFF. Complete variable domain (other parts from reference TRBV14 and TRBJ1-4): EAGVTQFPSHSVIEKGQTVTLRCDPISGHDNLYWYRRVMGKEIKFLLHFVKESKQDESGMPNNRFLAERTGGTYSTLKVQPAELEDSGVYFCASSFTNTGEKLFFGSGTQLSVL.

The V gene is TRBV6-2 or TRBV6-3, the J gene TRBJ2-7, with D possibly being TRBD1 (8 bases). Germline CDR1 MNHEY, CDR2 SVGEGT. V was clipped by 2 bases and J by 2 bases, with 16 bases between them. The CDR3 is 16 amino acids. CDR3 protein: CASSYGGDRSTYEQYF. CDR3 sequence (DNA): TGTGCCAGCAGTTACGGGGGGGACAGGAGTACCTACGAGCAGTACTTC.

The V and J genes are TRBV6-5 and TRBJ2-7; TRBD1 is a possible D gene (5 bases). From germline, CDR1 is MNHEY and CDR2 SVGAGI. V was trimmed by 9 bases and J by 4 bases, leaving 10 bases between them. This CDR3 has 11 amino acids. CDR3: CASESGYEQYF. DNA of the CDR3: TGTGCCAGTGAGTCAGGGTACGAGCAGTACTTC.

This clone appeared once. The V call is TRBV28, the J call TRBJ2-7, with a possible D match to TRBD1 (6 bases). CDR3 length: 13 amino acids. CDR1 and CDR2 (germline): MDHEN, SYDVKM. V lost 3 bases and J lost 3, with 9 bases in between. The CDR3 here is CASSLGHHYEQYF. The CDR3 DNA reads TGTGCCAGCAGTTTGGGACACCACTACGAGCAGTACTTC.

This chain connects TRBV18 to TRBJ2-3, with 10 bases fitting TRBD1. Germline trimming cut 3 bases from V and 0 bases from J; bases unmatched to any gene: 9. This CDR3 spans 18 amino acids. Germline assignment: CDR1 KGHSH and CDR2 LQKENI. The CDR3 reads CASSPYRQGATSTDTQYF. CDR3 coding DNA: TGTGCCAGCTCACCTTATCGACAGGGGGCGACGAGCACAGATACGCAGTATTTT.

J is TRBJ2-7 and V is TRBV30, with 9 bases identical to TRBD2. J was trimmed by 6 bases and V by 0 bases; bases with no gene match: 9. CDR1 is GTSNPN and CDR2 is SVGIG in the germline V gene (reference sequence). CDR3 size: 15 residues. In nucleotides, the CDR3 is TGTGCCTGGAGTGTCCTAGCGGGGCGAAGGGGCGAGCAGTACTTC. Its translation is CAWSVLAGRRGEQYF.

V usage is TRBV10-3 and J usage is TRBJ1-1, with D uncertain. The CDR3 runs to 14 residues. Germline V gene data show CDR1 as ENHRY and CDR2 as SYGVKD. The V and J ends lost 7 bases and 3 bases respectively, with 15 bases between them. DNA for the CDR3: TGTGCCATCAAACCACAAGGCCGGGACACTGAAGCTTTCTTT. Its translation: CAIKPQGRDTEAFF.

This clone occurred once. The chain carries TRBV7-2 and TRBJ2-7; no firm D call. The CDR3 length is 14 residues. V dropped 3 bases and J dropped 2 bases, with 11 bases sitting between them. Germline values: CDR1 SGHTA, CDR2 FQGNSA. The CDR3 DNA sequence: TGTGCCAGCAGCTTGAGCATTATAACCTACGAGCAGTACTTC. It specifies CASSLSIITYEQYF. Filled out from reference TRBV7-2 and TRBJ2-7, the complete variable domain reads GAGVSQSPSNKVTEKGKDVELRCDPISGHTALYWYRQSLGQGLEFLIYFQGNSAPDKSGLPSDRFSAERTGGSVSTLTIQRTQQEDSAVYLCASSLSIITYEQYFGPGTRLTVT.

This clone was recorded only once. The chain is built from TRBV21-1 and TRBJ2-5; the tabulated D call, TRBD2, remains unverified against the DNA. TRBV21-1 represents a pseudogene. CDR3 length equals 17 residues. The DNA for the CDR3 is TGTGCCAGCAGCAACTCTCTACTAGCGGGGAGCCAAGAGACCCAGTACTTC. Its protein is CASSNSLLAGSQETQYF.

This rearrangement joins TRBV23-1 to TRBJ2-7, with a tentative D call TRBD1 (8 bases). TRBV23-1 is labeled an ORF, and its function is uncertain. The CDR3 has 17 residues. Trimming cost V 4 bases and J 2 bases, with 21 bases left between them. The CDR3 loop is CASSPLWTGRGPYEQYF. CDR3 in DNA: TGCGCCAGCAGTCCCCTTTGGACAGGGAGGGGTCCCTACGAGCAGTACTTC.

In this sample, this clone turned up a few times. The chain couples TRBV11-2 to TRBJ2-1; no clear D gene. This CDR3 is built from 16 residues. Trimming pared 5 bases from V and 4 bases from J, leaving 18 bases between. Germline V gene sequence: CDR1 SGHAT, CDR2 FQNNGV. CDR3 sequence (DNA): TGTGCCAGCAGCCCGAGGCGCGAGAGGTCTTACAATGAGCAGTTCTTC. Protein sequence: CASSPRRERSYNEQFF.

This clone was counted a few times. As DNA, the CDR3 is TGTGCCAGTAGTTTTCCAGGGTATAGCAATCAGCCCCAGCATTTT. Translation gives CASSFPGYSNQPQHF. The chain recombines TRBV19 with TRBJ1-5; possible D gene TRBD1, 5 bases. The length of the CDR3 is 15 residues. CDR1 is LNHDA, CDR2 SQIVND, per germline (reference sequence). V lost 5 bases, J lost 0 bases, and 11 bases lay in between.

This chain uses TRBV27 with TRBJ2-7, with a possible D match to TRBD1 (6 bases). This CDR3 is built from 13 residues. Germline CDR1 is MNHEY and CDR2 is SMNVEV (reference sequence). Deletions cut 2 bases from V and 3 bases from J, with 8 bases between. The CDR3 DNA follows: TGTGCCAGCAGTTTAGGGGGCCTCTACGAGCAGTACTTC. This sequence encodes CASSLGGLYEQYF.

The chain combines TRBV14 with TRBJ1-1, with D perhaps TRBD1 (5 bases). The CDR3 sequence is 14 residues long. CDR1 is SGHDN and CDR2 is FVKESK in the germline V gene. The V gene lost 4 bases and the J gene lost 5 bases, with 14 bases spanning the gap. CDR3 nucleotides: TGTGCCAGCAGCCCCCTGGGGGGGGGTACTGAAGCTTTCTTT. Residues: CASSPLGGGTEAFF.

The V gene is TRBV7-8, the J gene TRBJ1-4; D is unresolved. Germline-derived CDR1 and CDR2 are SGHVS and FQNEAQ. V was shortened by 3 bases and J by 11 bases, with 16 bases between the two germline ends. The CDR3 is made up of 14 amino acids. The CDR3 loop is CASSLARTVNKLFF. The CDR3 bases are TGTGCCAGCAGCTTGGCCAGAACCGTTAATAAACTGTTTTTT.

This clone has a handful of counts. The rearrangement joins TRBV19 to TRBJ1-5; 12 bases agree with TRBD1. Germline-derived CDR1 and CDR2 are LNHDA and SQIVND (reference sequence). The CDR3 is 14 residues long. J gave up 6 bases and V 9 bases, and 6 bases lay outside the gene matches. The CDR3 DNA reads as TGTGCCAGCGCCGGGACAGGGGGCGGTCAGCCCCAGCATTTT. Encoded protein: CASAGTGGGQPQHF.

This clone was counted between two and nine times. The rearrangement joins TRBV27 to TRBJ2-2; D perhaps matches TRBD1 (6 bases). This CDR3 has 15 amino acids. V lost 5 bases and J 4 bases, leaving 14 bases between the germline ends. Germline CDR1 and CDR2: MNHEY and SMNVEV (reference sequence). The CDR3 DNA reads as TGTGCCAGCAGTCTTACCGGGACACTCACCGGGGAGCTGTTTTTT. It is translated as CASSLTGTLTGELFF.

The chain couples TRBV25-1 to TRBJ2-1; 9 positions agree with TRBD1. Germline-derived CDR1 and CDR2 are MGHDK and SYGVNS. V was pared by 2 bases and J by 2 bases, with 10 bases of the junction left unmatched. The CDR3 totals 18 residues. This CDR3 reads CASSEEGLNRGPYNEQFF. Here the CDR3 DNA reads TGTGCCAGCAGTGAAGAGGGGCTGAACAGGGGGCCCTACAATGAGCAGTTCTTC. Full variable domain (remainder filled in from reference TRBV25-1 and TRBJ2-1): EADIYQTPRYLVIGTGKKITLECSQTMGHDKMYWYQQDPGMELHLIHYSYGVNSTEKGDLSSESTVSRIRTEHFPLTLESARPSHTSQYLCASSEEGLNRGPYNEQFFGPGTRLTVL.

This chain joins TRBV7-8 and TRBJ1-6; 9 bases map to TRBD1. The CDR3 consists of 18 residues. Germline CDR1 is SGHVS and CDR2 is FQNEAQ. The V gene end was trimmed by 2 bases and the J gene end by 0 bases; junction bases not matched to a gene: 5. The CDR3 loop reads CASSLYVTGGSYNSPLHF. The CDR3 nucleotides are TGTGCCAGCAGCTTATATGTGACAGGGGGCTCCTATAATTCACCCCTCCACTTT.

The CDR3: CASSILAQGFTDTQYF. In DNA, the CDR3 is TGTGCCAGTAGTATATTGGCCCAGGGGTTCACAGATACGCAGTATTTT. The J gene is TRBJ2-3, the V gene TRBV19; TRBD1 might be the D (6 bases). Looked up from germline, CDR1 is LNHDA and CDR2 is SQIVND (reference sequence). V lost 2 bases and J 2 bases, leaving 14 bases between the germline ends. The CDR3 loop spans 16 amino acids.

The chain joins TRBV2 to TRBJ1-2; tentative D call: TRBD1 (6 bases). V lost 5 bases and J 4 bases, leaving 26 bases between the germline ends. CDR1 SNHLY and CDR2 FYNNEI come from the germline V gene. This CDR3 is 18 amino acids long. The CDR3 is CASSPRGGPLLGPYGYTF. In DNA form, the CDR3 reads TGTGCCAGCAGTCCAAGGGGGGGACCGCTCCTAGGGCCCTATGGCTACACCTTC.

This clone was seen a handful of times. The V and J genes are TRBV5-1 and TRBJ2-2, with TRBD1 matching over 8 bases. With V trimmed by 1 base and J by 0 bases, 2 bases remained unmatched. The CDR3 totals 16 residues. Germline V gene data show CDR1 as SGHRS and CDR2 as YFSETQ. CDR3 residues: CASSLSGGANTGELFF. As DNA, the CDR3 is TGCGCCAGCAGCTTGTCAGGGGGCGCGAACACCGGGGAGCTGTTTTTT.

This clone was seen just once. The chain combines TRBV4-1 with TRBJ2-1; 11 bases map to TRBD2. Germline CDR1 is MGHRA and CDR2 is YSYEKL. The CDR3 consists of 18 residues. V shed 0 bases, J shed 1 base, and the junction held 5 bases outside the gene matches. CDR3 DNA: TGCGCCAGCAGCCAAGACGCTAGCGGGGGGTTTTCCTACAATGAGCAGTTCTTC. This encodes CASSQDASGGFSYNEQFF.

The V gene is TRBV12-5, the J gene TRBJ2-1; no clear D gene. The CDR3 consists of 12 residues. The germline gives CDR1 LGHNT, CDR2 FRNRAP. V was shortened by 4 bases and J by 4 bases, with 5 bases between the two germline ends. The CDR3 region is CASGSQYNEQFF. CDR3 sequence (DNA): TGTGCTAGTGGTTCCCAGTACAATGAGCAGTTCTTC. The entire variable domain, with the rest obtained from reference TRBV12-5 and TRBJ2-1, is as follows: DARVTQTPRHKVTEMGQEVTMRCQPILGHNTVFWYRQTMMQGLELLAYFRNRAPLDDSGMPKDRFSAEMPDATLATLKIQPSEPRDSAVYFCASGSQYNEQFFGPGTRLTVL.

CDR3 bases: TGTGCCAGCTCCCCAGCAGGGGGCCTCGAGCAGTACTTC. This translates into CASSPAGGLEQYF. This chain uses TRBV18 with TRBJ2-7, with 8 bases lining up with TRBD1. After removal of 6 bases from V and 6 bases from J, the junction contained 7 bases not matched to a gene. Germline V gene data show CDR1 as KGHSH and CDR2 as LQKENI. The CDR3 covers 13 residues.